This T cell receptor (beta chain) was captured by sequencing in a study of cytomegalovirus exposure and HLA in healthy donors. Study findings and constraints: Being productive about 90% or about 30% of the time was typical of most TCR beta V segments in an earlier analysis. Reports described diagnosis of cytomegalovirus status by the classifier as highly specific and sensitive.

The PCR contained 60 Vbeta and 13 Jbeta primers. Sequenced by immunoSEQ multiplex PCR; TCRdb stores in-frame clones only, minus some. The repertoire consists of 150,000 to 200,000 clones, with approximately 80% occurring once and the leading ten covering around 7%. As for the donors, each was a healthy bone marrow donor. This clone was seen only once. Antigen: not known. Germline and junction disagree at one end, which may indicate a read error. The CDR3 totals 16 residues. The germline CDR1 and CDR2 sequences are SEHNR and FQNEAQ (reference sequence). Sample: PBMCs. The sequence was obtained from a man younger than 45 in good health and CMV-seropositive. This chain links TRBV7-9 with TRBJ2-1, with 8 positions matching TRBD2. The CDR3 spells CSSSLGGTSLYNEQFF. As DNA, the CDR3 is TGTTCCAGCAGCTTAGGAGGGACTAGTCTCTACAATGAGCAGTTCTTC.